This T cell receptor (beta chain) was recovered during a study of cytomegalovirus exposure and HLA in healthy donors. This clone has just one count. What it binds is not known. The CDR3 loop spans 13 amino acids. V shed 8 bases and J 8 bases; nucleotides not matched to a gene: 6. Looked up from germline, CDR1 is SEHNR and CDR2 is FQNEAQ (reference sequence). A multiplex PCR was run with 60 Vbeta primers and 13 Jbeta primers. Method: immunoSEQ multiplex PCR; TCRdb's copy keeps in-frame clones and lacks some. The data show roughly 89,000 clones, over 55% seen once. General observations from the study: HLA alleles showed associations with about 17,000 TCR beta sequences in a later analysis, at a 0.05 false discovery rate.

This sequence joins TRBV7-9 and TRBJ1-4; the match to TRBD1 covers 9 bases. This clonotype was obtained from a woman aged 45-65 years in good health and CMV-seropositive. Input material: PBMCs. The CDR3 nucleotides read TGTGCCAGCGCGGGACAGGGAGGCGAAAAACTGTTTTTT. This gives the protein CASAGQGGEKLFF.